The clone carrying this T cell receptor beta chain was picked up many times. These data belong to a study of T cells in Graves' hyperthyroidism and ophthalmopathy. Germline CDR1 is KGHDR and CDR2 is SFDVKD. The CDR3 loop spans 13 amino acids. V was trimmed by 5 bases and J by 2 bases, leaving 8 bases between them. Template material for amplifying TCR beta CDR3 regions consisted of RNA transcripts. First-round RT-PCR of the TCR CDR3 relied on the HTBI primer set. From the multiplex PCR reads, TCRdb called clonotypes with MiXCR, one entry per CDR3 protein. The table shows 300,000 to 400,000 distinct CDR3 sequences, with around 15% occurring only once.

The sequenced sample consisted of blood. This chain connects TRBV24-1 to TRBJ1-1; no clear D. The receptor was isolated from a woman aged 25-40 years with Graves' ophthalmopathy. The CDR3 DNA reads TGTGCCACCAGTGCCCCGGGTAACACTGAAGCTTTCTTT. It specifies CATSAPGNTEAFF.